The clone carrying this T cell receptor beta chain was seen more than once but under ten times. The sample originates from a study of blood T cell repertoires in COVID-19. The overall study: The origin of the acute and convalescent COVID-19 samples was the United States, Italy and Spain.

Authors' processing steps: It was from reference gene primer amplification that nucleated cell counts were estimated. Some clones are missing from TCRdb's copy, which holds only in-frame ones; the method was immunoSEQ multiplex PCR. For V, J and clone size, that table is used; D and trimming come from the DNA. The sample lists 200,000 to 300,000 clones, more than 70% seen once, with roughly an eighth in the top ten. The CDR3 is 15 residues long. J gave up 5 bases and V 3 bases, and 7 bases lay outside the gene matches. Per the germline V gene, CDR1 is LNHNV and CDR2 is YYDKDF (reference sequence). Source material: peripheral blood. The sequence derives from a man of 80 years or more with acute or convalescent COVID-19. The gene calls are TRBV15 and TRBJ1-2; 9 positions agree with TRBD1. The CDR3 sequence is CATSRGTGLRYGYTF. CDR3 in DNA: TGTGCCACCAGCAGGGGGACAGGGTTGCGGTATGGCTACACCTTC.